This passage covers 15 T cell receptor beta chains from one sample sequenced in a study of breast tumors, draining lymph nodes, adjacent tissues. TCRdb analysed the multiplex PCR reads with MiXCR anew, one entry per CDR3 protein. The repertoire holds 120,000 to 150,000 distinct CDR3 sequences, less than 35% seen once, with about 2.5% in the top ten. Samples came from axillary lymph nodes draining the breast cancer. Sequenced material: axillary lymph node tissue. Source of these receptors: a female donor with breast cancer. Some clones in this sample may be carry-over from other donors' samples.

The J gene is TRBJ2-1, the V gene TRBV20-1; 10 positions match TRBD2. CDR1 is DFQATT, CDR2 SNEGSKA, per germline (reference sequence). Germline trimming cut 0 bases from V and 3 bases from J; bases unmatched to any gene: 14. This CDR3 spans 19 amino acids. The CDR3 region is CSARDYGLAAALGYNEQFF. The CDR3 nucleotides read TGCAGTGCTAGAGATTACGGACTAGCGGCAGCATTGGGCTACAATGAGCAGTTCTTC.

About this clonotype: This may come from a read error, since a much larger clone is one base off. The conserved final phenylalanine or tryptophan is absent from the CDR3, which likely points to a read error. CDR3 nucleotides: TGTGCCAGCAGCTTCGGGACGATAAGCAATGAGCAGTTCCTC. As protein: CASSFGTISNEQFL. V gene TRBV12-3 or TRBV12-4 combines with J gene TRBJ2-1; D is tentatively TRBD1 or TRBD2 (5 bases each). With 6 bases removed from V and 6 bases from J, the gap between germline ends came to 15 bases. The CDR3 has 14 amino acids.

The chain joins TRBV6-6 to TRBJ2-2; TRBD1 matches at 8 bases. CDR3 size: 16 residues. Germline CDR1 reads MNHNY; CDR2 reads SVGAGI (reference sequence). V was pared by 5 bases and J by 5 bases, with 10 bases of the junction left unmatched. The CDR3 sequence is CASSPRRGRGTGELFF. In DNA form, the CDR3 reads TGTGCCAGCAGTCCCCGCAGGGGGCGCGGGACCGGGGAGCTGTTTTTT.

The table lists this clonotype with a count of one. The genes are TRBV24-1 and TRBJ1-2; maybe TRBD1 (5 bases). The CDR3 contains 12 residues. Germline CDR1 and CDR2: KGHDR and SFDVKD. The V gene lost 4 bases and the J gene lost 7 bases, with 9 bases spanning the gap. As DNA, the CDR3 is TGTGCCACCAGTGAGGAGGGACTTGGCTACACCTTC. Translated, it gives CATSEEGLGYTF.

This clonotype was counted many times. CDR3 nucleotide sequence: TGTGCCAGCAGCCCTGGACAGGTCGGGACCGGGGAGCTGTTTTTT. Translation: CASSPGQVGTGELFF. V usage is TRBV7-3 and J usage is TRBJ2-2; TRBD1 agrees at 7 bases. Trimming took 5 bases from V and 5 from J; bases not matched to a gene: 8. The CDR3 contains 15 residues. The germline gives CDR1 SGHTA, CDR2 FQGTGA.

This clonotype occurred a few times. Germline and junction disagree at one end, which may indicate a read error. The chain links TRBV6-2 or TRBV6-3 to TRBJ1-2; no clear D gene. Germline V gene sequence: CDR1 MNHEY, CDR2 SVGEGT. This CDR3 comprises 16 residues. The DNA of the CDR3 is TGTGCCAGCAGTCACTCGACCCCCGGGAACTTCTATGGCTACACCTTC. This codes for CASSHSTPGNFYGYTF.

Many counts were recorded for this clonotype. CDR3 nucleotides: TGCGCCAGCAGCACCCGGACAGGGGGCGCGGGGGGGGCCAACGTCCTGACTTTC. Its protein product is CASSTRTGGAGGANVLTF. The chain uses TRBV5-1 and TRBJ2-6, with 11 bases that match TRBD1. J was trimmed by 4 bases and V by 4 bases; bases with no gene match: 10. Looked up from germline, CDR1 is SGHRS and CDR2 is YFSETQ. CDR3 size: 18 residues.

V and J are TRBV20-1 and TRBJ2-3, with TRBD1 matching over 9 bases. This CDR3 is 14 amino acids long. J gave up 3 bases and V 5 bases, and 6 bases lay outside the gene matches. CDR1 is DFQATT, CDR2 SNEGSKA, per germline (reference sequence). CDR3 nucleotide sequence: TGCAGTGCTTACCGGACAGGGGCGACAGATACGCAGTATTTT. Protein: CSAYRTGATDTQYF.

The chain is built from TRBV7-9 and TRBJ1-1, with D possibly TRBD1 on 5 matching bases. The CDR3 is made up of 14 amino acids. Looked up from germline, CDR1 is SEHNR and CDR2 is FQNEAQ (reference sequence). Deletions cut 2 bases from V and 1 base from J, with 8 bases between. CDR3 residues: CASSLTDKNTEAFF. The DNA for the CDR3 is TGTGCCAGCAGCTTAACGGACAAGAACACTGAAGCTTTCTTT.

As to this clonotype: A much larger clonotype is one base distant, so this may be a read error. V usage is TRBV11-1 and J usage is TRBJ2-5; 11 positions match TRBD1. CDR3 length: 16 amino acids. Per germline, CDR1 SGHAT and CDR2 FQDESV (reference sequence). The CDR3: CTSSPGGQGDQETQYF. DNA for the CDR3: TGTACCAGCAGTCCAGGGGGACAGGGGGACCAAGAGACCCAGTACTTC. Looking up the rest from reference TRBV11-1 and TRBJ2-5 gives the full variable domain: EAEVAQSPRYKITEKSQAVAFWCDPISGHATLYWYRQILGQGPELLVQFQDESVVDDSQLPKDRFSAERLKGVDSTLKIQPAELGDSAMYLCTSSPGGQGDQETQYFGPGTRLLVL.

This clonotype came up many times. This chain joins TRBV28 and TRBJ1-2; no definite D call. Trimming shortened V by 4 bases and J by 9 bases, and 6 bases separated the two germline ends. The CDR3 spans 10 residues. From germline, CDR1 is MDHEN and CDR2 SYDVKM. CDR3 in amino acids: CASSSLSYTF. The CDR3 coding sequence is TGTGCCAGCAGTTCCCTCAGCTACACCTTC.

At least ten counts were recorded for this clonotype. This chain uses TRBV12-3 or TRBV12-4 with TRBJ2-4, with 14 bases matching TRBD2. Germline trimming cut 3 bases from V and 2 bases from J; bases unmatched to any gene: 3. CDR3 size: 17 residues. The CDR3 coding sequence is TGTGCCAGCAGTTTCCGACTAGCGGGGGGGCCCAAAAACATTCAGTACTTC. Translated, it gives CASSFRLAGGPKNIQYF.

The chain uses TRBV28 and TRBJ1-2; D perhaps matches TRBD1 (6 bases). Germline CDR1 MDHEN, CDR2 SYDVKM. Deletions cut 6 bases from V and 13 bases from J, with 15 bases between. This CDR3 has 11 amino acids. DNA of the CDR3: TGTGCCAGCAGAGAGTACAGGGAGTCCACCTTC. As protein: CASREYRESTF.

At least ten counts were recorded for this clonotype. The V gene is TRBV5-6, the J gene TRBJ2-1, with 8 bases fitting TRBD2. The germline V gene has CDR1 SGHDT and CDR2 YYEEEE. Germline trimming cut 0 bases from V and 3 bases from J; bases unmatched to any gene: 5. The CDR3 runs 16 residues. The DNA for the CDR3 is TGTGCCAGCAGCTTGGATAGCGGGGCAAACTACAATGAGCAGTTCTTC. Translated: CASSLDSGANYNEQFF.

This clonotype was picked up many times. The rearrangement links TRBV20-1 to TRBJ2-5; no reliable D call. Germline CDR1 DFQATT, CDR2 SNEGSKA (reference sequence). The length of the CDR3 is 11 residues. The ends were cut back, 5 bases at V and 5 bases at J, with 9 bases in the middle. This CDR3 is CSASYGETQYF. CDR3 nucleotides: TGCAGTGCTTCGTATGGGGAGACCCAGTACTTC.